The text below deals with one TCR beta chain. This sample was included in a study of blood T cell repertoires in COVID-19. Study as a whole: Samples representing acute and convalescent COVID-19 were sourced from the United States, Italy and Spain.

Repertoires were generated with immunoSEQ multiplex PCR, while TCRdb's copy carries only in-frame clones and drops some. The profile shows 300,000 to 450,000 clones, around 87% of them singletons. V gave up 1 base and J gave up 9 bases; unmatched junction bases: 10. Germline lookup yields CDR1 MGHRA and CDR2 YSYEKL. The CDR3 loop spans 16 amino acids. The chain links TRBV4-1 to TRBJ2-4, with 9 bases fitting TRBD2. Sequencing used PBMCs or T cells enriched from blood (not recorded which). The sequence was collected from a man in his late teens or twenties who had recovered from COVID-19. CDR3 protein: CASSQVGLAFSGIQYF. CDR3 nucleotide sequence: TGCGCCAGCAGCCAAGTGGGACTAGCATTTTCCGGCATTCAGTACTTC.